The 31 T cell receptor beta chains in this list originate from one sample, sequenced in a study of blood T cell repertoires in COVID-19. The assay was immunoSEQ multiplex PCR, and TCRdb's table has in-frame clones only and misses some. This sample has about 210,000 clones, with 80% to 85% found just once. The material sequenced was peripheral blood. These receptors all stem from a woman aged 70-85 years with COVID-19, enrolled during active disease.

The chain combines TRBV11-2 with TRBJ1-4; 7 bases line up with TRBD1. V lost 5 bases, J lost 6 bases, and 9 bases stayed unmatched. The CDR3 runs 15 residues. CDR1 is SGHAT, CDR2 FQNNGV, per germline. The CDR3 coding sequence is TGTGCCAGCAGCGAGGGGGCAAGGAGTGATGAAAAACTGTTTTTT. It encodes CASSEGARSDEKLFF.

The chain uses TRBV5-1 and TRBJ1-3; D unclear. Germline V gene data show CDR1 as SGHRS and CDR2 as YFSETQ. The CDR3 has 16 residues. V lost 0 bases, J lost 2 bases, and 12 bases lay in between. The CDR3 is CASSLDVGSPGNTIYF. CDR3 DNA sequence: TGCGCCAGCAGCTTGGATGTGGGGAGCCCTGGAAACACCATATATTTT.

The V and J genes are TRBV19 and TRBJ1-2; 8 bases fit TRBD1. Germline V CDR1 and CDR2: LNHDA, SQIVND (reference sequence). Trimming took 7 bases from V and 4 from J; bases not matched to a gene: 5. This CDR3 is 13 amino acids long. The CDR3 DNA follows: TGTGCCAGTACCCGACAGGGGAGCTATGGCTACACCTTC. This codes for CASTRQGSYGYTF.

V gene TRBV7-2 combines with J gene TRBJ2-5; D is possibly TRBD2 (6 bases). This CDR3 comprises 16 residues. V was shortened by 6 bases and J by 0 bases, with 17 bases between the two germline ends. Germline V gene sequence: CDR1 SGHTA, CDR2 FQGNSA. The CDR3 DNA reads TGTGCCAGCAGGCCTCCTACTAGCTTGTACCAAGAGACCCAGTACTTC. Its protein is CASRPPTSLYQETQYF.

The chain combines TRBV3-1 (or the pseudogene TRBV3-2) with TRBJ1-4; 9 nucleotides match TRBD1. Trimming at V came to 3 bases and at J to 3 bases, leaving 2 bases not matched to a gene. The CDR3 spans 15 residues. Germline assignment: CDR1 LGHDT and CDR2 YNNKEL (reference sequence). CDR3 protein: CASSHWTGANEKLFF. The CDR3 DNA is TGTGCCAGCAGCCATTGGACAGGGGCTAATGAAAAACTGTTTTTT.

The sample holds a few counts of this clone. The chain couples TRBV19 to TRBJ2-3, with TRBD2 matching 11 bases. V was clipped by 7 bases and J by 4 bases; unmatched bases: 7. Per germline, CDR1 LNHDA and CDR2 SQIVND (reference sequence). The CDR3 is made up of 15 amino acids. Here the CDR3 reads CASTVGSGRADTQYF. The CDR3 DNA reads as TGTGCCAGTACTGTTGGTAGCGGGAGGGCAGATACGCAGTATTTT.

The chain links TRBV29-1 to TRBJ1-1; 8 bases are a match to TRBD1. Germline V CDR1 and CDR2: SQVTM, ANQGSEA. The CDR3 has 14 residues. With V trimmed by 6 bases and J by 4 bases, 10 bases remained unmatched. The CDR3, as DNA: TGCAGCGTGGTCCACCTAGACAGGGGCACTGAAGCTTTCTTT. This sequence encodes CSVVHLDRGTEAFF.

This chain links TRBV29-1 with TRBJ2-1, with TRBD2 matching 10 bases. V trimming: 6 bases; J trimming: 4 bases; junction bases outside the gene matches: 6. The CDR3 runs to 14 residues. Germline V lookup: CDR1 SQVTM, CDR2 ANQGSEA. CDR3 sequence reads: CSVDWTSGYNEQFF. The CDR3 DNA reads as TGCAGCGTCGACTGGACTAGCGGTTACAATGAGCAGTTCTTC.

The V and J genes are TRBV11-2 and TRBJ1-1; D gene uncertain. Germline lookup yields CDR1 SGHAT and CDR2 FQNNGV. The V gene lost 3 bases and the J gene lost 5 bases, with 13 bases spanning the gap. The CDR3 has 14 residues. DNA for the CDR3: TGTGCCAGCAGCTTCCCGGGAGAGGAGACTGAAGCTTTCTTT. As protein: CASSFPGEETEAFF.

V is TRBV10-3 and J is TRBJ2-5; the D gene is possibly TRBD1 (6 bases). Germline V CDR1 and CDR2: ENHRY, SYGVKD. This CDR3 region has 13 residues. V was cut by 6 bases and J by 7 bases, with 15 bases left in between. The CDR3 bases are TGTGCCATCAGCGCAGGACAGATTGGGACCCAGTACTTC. It specifies CAISAGQIGTQYF.

The chain carries TRBV5-1 and TRBJ1-1; possibly TRBD1 for D (5 bases). The CDR3 consists of 13 residues. The germline V gene has CDR1 SGHRS and CDR2 YFSETQ. V was clipped by 2 bases and J by 5 bases, with 10 bases between them. The DNA for the CDR3 is TGCGCCAGCAGCTTTCCGGGGGAGACTGAAGCTTTCTTT. Its protein is CASSFPGETEAFF. Combining the CDR3 with reference TRBV5-1 and TRBJ1-1 gives the whole variable domain KAGVTQTPRYLIKTRGQQVTLSCSPISGHRSVSWYQQTPGQGLQFLFEYFSETQRNKGNFPGRFSGRQFSNSRSEMNVSTLELGDSALYLCASSFPGETEAFFGQGTRLTVV.

The chain couples TRBV9 to TRBJ1-4, with TRBD1 matching over 7 bases. CDR3 size: 13 residues. CDR1 SGDLS and CDR2 YYNGEE come from the germline V gene. V dropped 3 bases and J dropped 8; count of bases not matched to a gene: 4. The DNA of the CDR3 is TGTGCCAGCAGCGAGGGACAGTCAGAAAAACTGTTTTTT. This encodes CASSEGQSEKLFF. Full variable domain (outside the CDR3, taken from reference TRBV9 and TRBJ1-4): DSGVTQTPKHLITATGQRVTLRCSPRSGDLSVYWYQQSLDQGLQFLIQYYNGEERAKGNILERFSAQQFPDLHSELNLSSLELGDSALYFCASSEGQSEKLFFGSGTQLSVL.

This sequence joins TRBV5-4 and TRBJ1-2, with 7 positions matching TRBD1. The CDR3 runs 14 residues. The V gene's germline CDR1 is SGHNT and CDR2 YYREEE (reference sequence). Trimming cost V 1 base and J 8 bases; bases outside gene matches: 8. CDR3 in amino acids: CASSLRGGAGGYTF. Here the CDR3 DNA reads TGTGCCAGCAGCTTGAGAGGGGGCGCCGGCGGCTACACCTTC. The variable domain in full, completed from reference TRBV5-4 and TRBJ1-2, reads ETGVTQSPTHLIKTRGQQVTLRCSSQSGHNTVSWYQQALGQGPQFIFQYYREEENGRGNFPPRFSGLQFPNYSSELNVNALELDDSALYLCASSLRGGAGGYTFGSGTRLTVV.

This sequence joins TRBV27 and TRBJ2-3; possibly TRBD1 for D (5 bases). Germline V lookup: CDR1 MNHEY, CDR2 SMNVEV (reference sequence). The CDR3 sequence is 13 residues long. Trimming removed 6 bases from V and 6 bases from J, with 13 bases in between. As DNA, the CDR3 is TGTGCCAGCAGGTTAGCAGGGCTGGATACGCAGTATTTT. This sequence encodes CASRLAGLDTQYF.

This clone has just one count. The rearrangement uses TRBV6-2 or TRBV6-3 and TRBJ1-2; TRBD1 matches at 9 bases. The CDR3 has 14 residues. Germline V gene lookup returns CDR1 MNHEY and CDR2 SVGEGT. J lost 10 bases, V lost 5 bases, and 11 bases had no gene match. The CDR3 here is CASSIPGTGIVYTF. CDR3 sequence (DNA): TGTGCCAGCAGTATTCCAGGGACAGGGATTGTCTACACCTTC.

This clone has only a few counts. The chain carries TRBV7-9 and TRBJ1-2; the match to TRBD1 covers 7 bases. J gave up 7 bases and V 7 bases, and 15 bases lay outside the gene matches. The CDR3 covers 15 residues. Germline CDR1 SEHNR, CDR2 FQNEAQ (reference sequence). For the CDR3, the DNA is TGTGCCAGCACCCCCGGGGGGGAGGGGGCGTCTGGCTACACCTTC. This encodes CASTPGGEGASGYTF.

The chain uses TRBV30 and TRBJ1-4; D not certain. Trimming left V 0 bases short and J 8 bases short, with 7 bases between. The germline CDR1 and CDR2 sequences are GTSNPN and SVGIG (reference sequence). This CDR3 is 12 amino acids long. The CDR3 reads CAWSVTGEKLFF. CDR3 in DNA: TGTGCCTGGAGTGTAACGGGGGAAAAACTGTTTTTT.

V usage is TRBV6-5 and J usage is TRBJ1-2; D unclear. CDR1 and CDR2 from the germline V gene are MNHEY and SVGAGI. The CDR3 spans 14 residues. Trimming pared 0 bases from V and 4 bases from J, leaving 9 bases between. The CDR3 spells CASSYSRGLYGYTF. For the CDR3, the DNA is TGTGCCAGCAGTTACTCGAGAGGACTCTATGGCTACACCTTC.

This clone was detected a few times. The J gene is TRBJ2-3, the V gene TRBV11-3, with 10 bases fitting TRBD2. V trimming: 5 bases; J trimming: 4 bases; junction bases outside the gene matches: 12. Germline assignment: CDR1 SGHNT and CDR2 YENEEA. This CDR3 has 17 amino acids. CDR3 sequence (DNA): TGTGCCAGCAGCCCCGCATTAGCGGGAGGAAGGTCAGATACGCAGTATTTT. Its translation is CASSPALAGGRSDTQYF.

This sequence joins TRBV3-1 (or the pseudogene TRBV3-2) and TRBJ2-1; 13 bases map to TRBD2. CDR3 length: 16 amino acids. J was trimmed by 6 bases and V by 4 bases; bases with no gene match: 6. Germline-derived CDR1 and CDR2 are LGHDT and YNNKEL (reference sequence). The CDR3 nucleotides are TGTGCCAGCAGCCTATGGACTAGCGGGAGTCTCAATGAGCAGTTCTTC. This codes for CASSLWTSGSLNEQFF.

The gene calls are TRBV28 and TRBJ1-1; D remains ambiguous. Trimming shortened V by 4 bases and J by 6 bases, and 12 bases separated the two germline ends. CDR1 is MDHEN, CDR2 SYDVKM, per germline. This CDR3 spans 13 amino acids. The CDR3 sequence: CASSSGVSPEAFF. Written as DNA, the CDR3 is TGTGCCAGCAGTTCTGGAGTATCCCCTGAAGCTTTCTTT.

DNA for the CDR3: TGTGCCAGCAGCCCGGAGGGCAGGCGGGGGGATGAGCAGTTCTTC. It is translated as CASSPEGRRGDEQFF. The chain links TRBV7-2 to TRBJ2-1, with TRBD2 identical over 8 bases. Looked up from germline, CDR1 is SGHTA and CDR2 is FQGNSA. This CDR3 has 15 amino acids. V shed 5 bases, J shed 8 bases, and the junction held 11 bases outside the gene matches.

The V gene is TRBV29-1, the J gene TRBJ1-3; no reliable D call. CDR1 SQVTM and CDR2 ANQGSEA come from the germline V gene. The CDR3 contains 12 residues. Trimming pared 6 bases from V and 4 bases from J, leaving 10 bases between. CDR3 region: CSVATGGNTIYF. The CDR3 bases are TGCAGCGTCGCGACTGGGGGAAACACCATATATTTT. The whole variable domain, remainder taken from reference TRBV29-1 and TRBJ1-3, is SAVISQKPSRDICQRGTSLTIQCQVDSQVTMMFWYRQQPGQSLTLIATANQGSEATYESGFVIDKFPISRPNLTFSTLTVSNMSPEDSSIYLCSVATGGNTIYFGEGSWLTVV.

The gene calls are TRBV19 and TRBJ2-7; tentatively, D is TRBD2 (6 bases). The V end was cut by 5 bases, the J end by 0 bases, with 14 bases between. CDR3 length: 15 amino acids. Germline V gives CDR1 LNHDA, CDR2 SQIVND (reference sequence). The CDR3 nucleotides read TGTGCCAGTAGTCTCGGCGGGGCCTACTCCTACGAGCAGTACTTC. Amino acids: CASSLGGAYSYEQYF.

The chain recombines TRBV7-3 with TRBJ2-7; a weak D match, TRBD1 (6 bases). With 2 bases removed from V and 4 bases from J, the gap between germline ends came to 27 bases. CDR1 is SGHTA, CDR2 FQGTGA, per germline. This CDR3 has 19 residues. CDR3: CASSLGLRQAATPSYEQYF. The CDR3 DNA is TGTGCCAGCAGCTTAGGACTCCGACAGGCCGCGACCCCCTCGTACGAGCAGTACTTC.

This chain links TRBV9 with TRBJ1-5, with D unclear. Deletions cut 5 bases from V and 7 bases from J, with 19 bases between. CDR1 is SGDLS and CDR2 is YYNGEE in the germline V gene. The CDR3 is 15 amino acids. CDR3 DNA: TGTGCCAGCAGTGCCACGGGAGGGATAATACAGCCCCAGCATTTT. This encodes CASSATGGIIQPQHF.

In this sample, this clone turned up once. The V and J genes are TRBV19 and TRBJ2-7; 8 nucleotides agree with TRBD1. The CDR3 runs 14 residues. V was clipped by 6 bases and J by 6 bases; unmatched bases: 10. Germline CDR1 is LNHDA and CDR2 is SQIVND (reference sequence). Written as DNA, the CDR3 is TGTGCCAGTAGCCCTATGGACAGGGAGGCCGAGCAGTACTTC. This codes for CASSPMDREAEQYF.

This sequence joins TRBV6-2 or TRBV6-3 and TRBJ2-5, with D possibly TRBD2 on 5 matching bases. Germline-derived CDR1 and CDR2 are MNHEY and SVGEGT. This CDR3 is built from 15 residues. Trimming cost V 6 bases and J 4 bases, with 18 bases left between them. DNA of the CDR3: TGTGCCAGCAGCCTCGGGTCGGGGAAGGGAGAGACCCAGTACTTC. Protein product: CASSLGSGKGETQYF.

The chain combines TRBV18 with TRBJ1-1; tentatively, D is TRBD1 (5 bases). Per the germline V gene, CDR1 is KGHSH and CDR2 is LQKENI. The length of the CDR3 is 15 residues. V was clipped by 2 bases and J by 1 base, with 11 bases between them. CDR3 loop: CASSPMGPGNTEAFF. In DNA, the CDR3 is TGTGCCAGCTCACCAATGGGGCCGGGGAACACTGAAGCTTTCTTT.

This clone came up once. The genes are TRBV5-1 and TRBJ2-2; 7 bases align to TRBD2. The ends lost 0 bases at V and 7 bases at J; junction bases unmatched: 9. CDR1 SGHRS and CDR2 YFSETQ come from the germline V gene. This CDR3 has 16 residues. CDR3 DNA: TGCGCCAGCAGCTTGGGAGCGCGGGAGATGATCGGGGAGCTGTTTTTT. Amino acids: CASSLGAREMIGELFF. The entire variable domain, with the rest obtained from reference TRBV5-1 and TRBJ2-2, is as follows: KAGVTQTPRYLIKTRGQQVTLSCSPISGHRSVSWYQQTPGQGLQFLFEYFSETQRNKGNFPGRFSGRQFSNSRSEMNVSTLELGDSALYLCASSLGAREMIGELFFGEGSRLTVL.

This chain uses TRBV28 with TRBJ1-5; D is unresolved. In germline, CDR1 is MDHEN, CDR2 SYDVKM. V was shortened by 7 bases and J by 7 bases, with 14 bases between the two germline ends. This CDR3 is 13 amino acids long. CDR3 DNA sequence: TGTGCCAGCAACCTAGGAGGGTTCCAGCCCCAGCATTTT. Its protein is CASNLGGFQPQHF.